This T cell receptor beta chain was sequenced in a study of regulatory T cells in long-lasting Graves disease. The sample holds one count of this clonotype. Its antigen is currently unknown. Assembly of TCR beta libraries relied on iRepertoire HTBI primers together with Arm-PCR of CDR3 regions. TCRdb re-called the multiplex PCR reads through MiXCR, storing one row per CDR3 protein. The sample has around 250,000 distinct CDR3 sequences; about 18% are singletons. Noted time point: newly diagnosed GD, antithyroid drugs for less than 3 months. Generation of the TCR library employed RNA extracted from PBMCs. Broader study findings: The study found TRBV28, TRBJ1-2 and TRBJ2-5 favored in persistent disease.

Per germline, CDR1 LGHDT and CDR2 YNNKEL (reference sequence). This CDR3 has 15 amino acids. V lost 0 bases, J lost 5 bases, and 14 bases lay in between. The same data also contributed to another study, on T cells in Graves' hyperthyroidism and ophthalmopathy. This second study notes: If no ophthalmopathy progression occurred within 18 months, Graves' hyperthyroidism was stable. The primer set for the first-round RT-PCR of the TCR CDR3 was HTBI.

This rearrangement joins TRBV3-1 to TRBJ2-7; D perhaps matches TRBD2 (5 bases). The specimen comprised peripheral blood mononuclear cells (PBMCs), sampled at new diagnosis, from a patient treated with antithyroid drugs. This sequence was found in a woman aged 30 to 39 with Graves disease. The chain's CDR3 is CASSQEWEKTHEQYF. DNA for the CDR3: TGTGCCAGCAGCCAAGAGTGGGAGAAAACCCACGAGCAGTACTTC.